This passage covers 22 T cell receptor beta chains from one sample sequenced in a study of Graves' ophthalmopathy and Graves' hyperthyroidism (dated by TCRdb to between 2018 and 2020). Sequencing relied on an Illumina HiSeq 2000. For repertoire sequencing, TCR beta CDR3 regions were amplified from RNA transcripts. The first round was an RT-PCR using HTBI primers with the Qiagen OneStep RT-PCR kit, and this first round was followed by a second-round multiplex PCR, then size selection and purification. TCRdb redid the processing of the public reads, applying fastp at Q25 and MiXCR, and retained in-frame beta chains. Rows with a matching CDR3 protein are joined into one entry that keeps the most common DNA and genes. In all, the sample holds 300,000 to 350,000 distinct CDR3 sequences, and under 20% of those were seen once. Clones ranked in the top ten supply about 12% of the sample. The specimen sequenced was peripheral blood. The receptor set was obtained from an adult man with Graves' ophthalmopathy.

This clonotype was recorded many times. At one of its ends the junction is not consistent with the germline gene, which may arise from a read error. The rearrangement joins TRBV15 to TRBJ1-2, with D hard to call. There are 10 residues in the CDR3. The germline V gene has CDR1 LNHNV and CDR2 YYDKDF (reference sequence). CDR3 DNA sequence: TGTGCCACCAGCAGAGATCAGGCCTTCTTC. This codes for CATSRDQAFF.

This clonotype was seen repeatedly, ten times or more. V and J are TRBV10-1 and TRBJ2-7; tentatively, D is TRBD2 (5 bases). The CDR3 covers 15 residues. V was trimmed by 3 bases and J by 2 bases, leaving 14 bases between them. Germline V gene lookup returns CDR1 WNHNN and CDR2 SYGVQD (reference sequence). The CDR3, as DNA: TGCGCCAGCAGTGACTCGGCTAGCCGACCCTACGAGCAGTACTTC. Residues: CASSDSASRPYEQYF.

This chain joins TRBV19 and TRBJ2-2, with a weak D call TRBD1 (5 bases). Per the germline V gene, CDR1 is LNHDA and CDR2 is SQIVND (reference sequence). V gave up 6 bases and J gave up 1 base, with 12 bases separating them. The CDR3 consists of 15 residues. The CDR3 loop reads CASSPTERNTGELFF. In nucleotides, the CDR3 is TGTGCCAGTAGCCCGACAGAGAGGAACACCGGGGAGCTGTTTTTT.

In its sample, this clonotype was seen many times. The V gene is TRBV11-2, the J gene TRBJ2-7; D may correspond to TRBD1 or TRBD2 (5 bases each). The V end was cut by 1 base, the J end by 0 bases, with 10 bases between. The CDR3 contains 15 residues. Germline V gives CDR1 SGHAT, CDR2 FQNNGV. CDR3 in amino acids: CASSLGGESSYEQYF. The DNA of the CDR3 is TGTGCCAGCAGCTTAGGAGGGGAAAGCTCCTACGAGCAGTACTTC.

This clonotype was seen ten or more times. The V gene is TRBV6-1, the J gene TRBJ2-7; 10 nucleotides line up with TRBD1. This CDR3 has 17 amino acids. V gave up 4 bases and J gave up 1 base; unmatched junction bases: 10. CDR1 MNHNS and CDR2 SASEGT come from the germline V gene. CDR3 region: CASSGTPGQGTSYEQYF. The CDR3 DNA is TGTGCCAGCAGTGGGACCCCGGGACAGGGGACGTCCTACGAGCAGTACTTC.

Many counts were recorded for this clonotype. The chain uses TRBV20-1 and TRBJ1-3, with D unclear. Germline V lookup: CDR1 DFQATT, CDR2 SNEGSKA (reference sequence). Trimming shortened V by 0 bases and J by 1 base, and 7 bases separated the two germline ends. This CDR3 region has 14 residues. CDR3: CSAREGGSGNTIYF. The CDR3, as DNA: TGCAGTGCTAGAGAGGGAGGATCTGGAAACACCATATATTTT.

This clonotype came up many times. This sequence joins TRBV28 and TRBJ1-2; no clear D. Germline V gene sequence: CDR1 MDHEN, CDR2 SYDVKM. The CDR3 totals 14 residues. The ends were cut back, 3 bases at V and 1 base at J, with 9 bases in the middle. The CDR3 loop is CASSFRANNYGYTF. The CDR3 DNA reads TGTGCCAGCAGTTTCCGGGCGAATAACTATGGCTACACCTTC.

This clonotype showed up many times. The chain recombines TRBV5-1 with TRBJ2-5; the D gene is possibly TRBD1 (6 bases). V lost 1 base, J lost 2 bases, and 12 bases lay in between. CDR1 and CDR2 (germline): SGHRS, YFSETQ. CDR3 length: 15 residues. The CDR3 protein is CASSLLVGTQETQYF. In DNA form, the CDR3 reads TGCGCCAGCAGCTTGCTCGTTGGGACACAAGAGACCCAGTACTTC.

The sample holds many counts of this clonotype. The chain uses TRBV11-2 and TRBJ2-2; D might be TRBD2 (6 bases). This CDR3 spans 17 amino acids. Germline CDR1 reads SGHAT; CDR2 reads FQNNGV. V lost 2 bases and J lost 1, with 14 bases in between. This CDR3 is CASSLLFAGKNTGELFF. The CDR3 DNA follows: TGTGCCAGCAGCTTATTATTCGCGGGGAAGAACACCGGGGAGCTGTTTTTT.

The rearrangement links TRBV18 to TRBJ1-2; TRBD1 aligns across 7 bases. The CDR3 spans 15 residues. Trimming took 3 bases from V and 0 from J; bases not matched to a gene: 4. In germline, CDR1 is KGHSH, CDR2 LQKENI. The CDR3, as DNA: TGTGCCAGCTCACCCGACAGGGCTACTAACTATGGCTACACCTTC. This sequence encodes CASSPDRATNYGYTF.

The chain links TRBV15 to TRBJ1-1; D unclear. Trimming removed 6 bases from V and 2 bases from J, with 10 bases in between. CDR1 is LNHNV and CDR2 is YYDKDF in the germline V gene (reference sequence). The CDR3 runs to 13 residues. The CDR3 region has the DNA TGTGCCACCAGAGTCGAGACTAACACTGAAGCTTTCTTT. This gives the protein CATRVETNTEAFF.

This clonotype was detected ten times or more. The gene calls are TRBV6-5 and TRBJ2-7; the D call may be TRBD1 or TRBD2 (6 bases each). The germline V gene has CDR1 MNHEY and CDR2 SVGAGI. Trimming pared 6 bases from V and 6 bases from J, leaving 27 bases between. This CDR3 is 17 amino acids long. CDR3 nucleotides: TGTGCCAGCAGCCCCATCGGGGGCGCCGTGGCTACGTTCGAGCAGTACTTC. Translation: CASSPIGGAVATFEQYF.

This clonotype was seen repeatedly, ten times or more. This CDR3 is CASSEGRPYGYTF. CDR3 DNA sequence: TGTGCCAGCAGTGAAGGCCGGCCCTATGGCTACACCTTC. This chain uses TRBV6-1 with TRBJ1-2; no firm D call. CDR3 length: 13 amino acids. Germline assignment: CDR1 MNHNS and CDR2 SASEGT. V was clipped by 1 base and J by 4 bases, with 7 bases between them.

This clonotype was counted ten times or more. The chain recombines TRBV25-1 with TRBJ1-5; D is undetermined. Germline loops: CDR1 MGHDK, CDR2 SYGVNS. Trimming cost V 1 base and J 2 bases, with 12 bases left between them. This CDR3 comprises 16 residues. The CDR3, as DNA: TGTGCCAGCAGTGAATCAGGTAGGGCCGGCAATCAGCCCCAGCATTTT. Amino acid sequence: CASSESGRAGNQPQHF.

This clonotype was seen ten or more times. This chain links TRBV7-2 with TRBJ2-2; D not resolved. CDR3 length equals 13 residues. CDR1 is SGHTA, CDR2 FQGNSA, per germline. Trimming stripped 5 bases from V and 7 bases from J, with 11 bases between. The DNA for the CDR3 is TGTGCCAGCAGCCCCGGAGCCGGCGGGGAGCTGTTTTTT. This codes for CASSPGAGGELFF.

This clonotype was seen repeatedly, ten times or more. The V and J genes are TRBV10-2 and TRBJ1-2; unclear D gene. The CDR3 runs 14 residues. V shed 3 bases and J shed 4 bases, with 12 bases lying between them. The V gene's germline CDR1 is WSHSY and CDR2 SAAADI. The CDR3 protein is CASSDPTILYGYTF. CDR3 nucleotides: TGCGCCAGCAGTGACCCCACCATTCTCTATGGCTACACCTTC.

This clonotype appeared many times. This chain links TRBV30 with TRBJ2-7; no reliable D call. This CDR3 has 10 residues. Looked up from germline, CDR1 is GTSNPN and CDR2 is SVGIG (reference sequence). V shed 6 bases and J shed 5 bases, with 8 bases lying between them. This CDR3 is CACLPHEQYF. The CDR3 coding sequence is TGTGCCTGTCTACCCCACGAGCAGTACTTC.

The J gene is TRBJ2-1, the V gene TRBV6-2 or TRBV6-3; 12 nucleotides align to TRBD1. V lost 7 bases, J lost 5 bases, and 12 bases stayed unmatched. Germline values: CDR1 MNHEY, CDR2 SVGEGT. CDR3 length: 17 residues. The CDR3 region is CASNIPPGQGAHNEQFF. DNA for the CDR3: TGTGCCAGCAACATACCGCCGGGACAGGGGGCGCACAATGAGCAGTTCTTC.

This clonotype was observed at least ten times. In DNA, the CDR3 is TGTGCCAGCAGTCATCCGGGTAGCAATCAGCCCCAGCATTTT. This translates into CASSHPGSNQPQHF. V and J are TRBV6-5 and TRBJ1-5; D gene unclear. V was shortened by 5 bases and J by 0 bases, with 8 bases between the two germline ends. The CDR3 runs 14 residues. The germline CDR1 and CDR2 sequences are MNHEY and SVGAGI.

This clonotype showed up just a few times. This sequence joins TRBV27 and TRBJ2-7; 8 nucleotides agree with TRBD1. V shed 0 bases and J 2 bases; nucleotides not matched to a gene: 3. This CDR3 spans 15 amino acids. CDR1 MNHEY and CDR2 SMNVEV come from the germline V gene (reference sequence). In DNA form, the CDR3 reads TGTGCCAGCAGTTTATCAGGACAGGGAACCTACGAGCAGTACTTC. Translating it yields CASSLSGQGTYEQYF.

Comment on this clonotype: A much larger clone lies one base from this, so it may be a read error. The chain joins TRBV12-3 or TRBV12-4 to TRBJ1-1; D gene ambiguous. The CDR3 has 14 residues. The chain's CDR3 is CASGFNDMNTEAFF. The CDR3 DNA sequence: TGTGCCAGCGGTTTCAACGATATGAACACTGAAGCTTTCTTT.

This clonotype has a count of ten or more. This chain connects TRBV30 to TRBJ1-5; 8 bases are a match to TRBD1. Germline V CDR1 and CDR2: GTSNPN, SVGIG (reference sequence). The CDR3 runs 15 residues. V trimming: 2 bases; J trimming: 4 bases; junction bases outside the gene matches: 7. CDR3 DNA sequence: TGTGCCTGGAGTCCGTCGACAGGGGTGAATCAGCCCCAGCATTTT. Translated, it gives CAWSPSTGVNQPQHF.